The 13 T cell receptor beta chains given below trace back to one sample, sequenced in a study of T cell repertoires in cytomegalovirus infection. TCRdb re-derived calls from the reads in MiXCR, one entry per CDR3 protein. This table holds about 47,000 distinct CDR3 sequences, roughly 19% found once. These TCRs' antigens remain unknown. The source material was CD8+ T cells from cultured PBMCs, sampled from culture after CMV antigen stimulation. The receptor set was obtained from a human donor in good health (CMV status not recorded). Some clones in this sample may be carry-over from other donors' samples.

This clonotype was detected ten times or more. The rearrangement uses TRBV12-3 or TRBV12-4 and TRBJ1-5, with D possibly being TRBD1 (6 bases). The CDR3 consists of 15 residues. V lost 1 base, J lost 3 bases, and 10 bases lay in between. CDR3 DNA: TGTGCCAGCAGTTTAGATCGGGGGGCCAATCAGCCCCAGCATTTT. It specifies CASSLDRGANQPQHF.

The chain has TRBV11-2 and TRBJ2-5, with D unresolved. The V and J ends lost 6 bases and 3 bases respectively, with 11 bases between them. CDR3 length: 13 residues. CDR1 and CDR2 from the germline V gene are SGHAT and FQNNGV. DNA for the CDR3: TGTGCCAGCAGACCCCGATCGGAAGAGACCCAGTACTTC. Protein: CASRPRSEETQYF.

This clonotype was seen repeatedly, ten times or more. The chain couples TRBV5-4 to TRBJ2-2; TRBD2 agrees at 7 bases. V was clipped by 3 bases and J by 1 base; unmatched bases: 12. The CDR3 loop spans 18 amino acids. Germline V gene lookup returns CDR1 SGHNT and CDR2 YYREEE (reference sequence). The CDR3 DNA reads as TGTGCCAGCAGCTCCGGACGGCTAGCGGAATGGAACACCGGGGAGCTGTTTTTT. Its translation: CASSSGRLAEWNTGELFF.

This clonotype was counted many times. This rearrangement joins TRBV12-3 or TRBV12-4 to TRBJ2-3; the match to TRBD2 covers 9 bases. V shed 3 bases, J shed 5 bases, and the junction held 6 bases outside the gene matches. This CDR3 has 15 residues. The CDR3 sequence is CASSFVAGGEDTQYF. The DNA for the CDR3 is TGTGCCAGCAGTTTCGTTGCGGGAGGGGAAGATACGCAGTATTTT.

This clonotype was detected only a few times. This sequence joins TRBV29-1 and TRBJ2-7; perhaps D is TRBD1 or TRBD2 (5 bases each). Between the trimmed V and J ends, which lost 2 bases and 4 bases, there was a span of 12 bases. CDR1 and CDR2 from the germline V gene are SQVTM and ANQGSEA. The CDR3 length is 13 residues. This CDR3 is CSVERGAGYEQYF. The CDR3 coding sequence is TGCAGCGTTGAACGAGGGGCAGGGTACGAGCAGTACTTC.

V is TRBV9 and J is TRBJ1-6, with D tentatively TRBD1 (5 bases). In germline, CDR1 is SGDLS, CDR2 YYNGEE. The ends were cut back, 2 bases at V and 6 bases at J, with 9 bases in the middle. This CDR3 contains 14 residues. The CDR3 DNA reads as TGTGCCAGCAGCGTCGGGGGAGGTAATTCACCCCTCCACTTT. Protein product: CASSVGGGNSPLHF.

The V gene is TRBV9, the J gene TRBJ1-1; 7 bases line up with TRBD1. The germline gives CDR1 SGDLS, CDR2 YYNGEE. This CDR3 is 15 amino acids long. Unmatched junction bases numbered 6, after V lost 0 bases and J lost 4 bases. CDR3 protein: CASSVGRTGGTEAFF. CDR3 DNA: TGTGCCAGCAGCGTAGGCAGGACAGGAGGCACTGAAGCTTTCTTT.

In this sample, this clonotype turned up many times. The chain is built from TRBV4-3 and TRBJ1-1, with D maybe TRBD1 (5 bases). V was cut by 2 bases and J by 5 bases, with 15 bases left in between. Germline V gives CDR1 LGHNA, CDR2 YSLEER. The CDR3 has 15 amino acids. Written as DNA, the CDR3 is TGCGCCAGCAGCCAAAGGGCCGGTGGGGGAACTGAAGCTTTCTTT. Translated: CASSQRAGGGTEAFF.

This clonotype was counted many times. V gene TRBV24-1 combines with J gene TRBJ2-3; 12 bases align to TRBD2. This CDR3 spans 18 amino acids. CDR1 is KGHDR, CDR2 SFDVKD, per germline. V trimming: 3 bases; J trimming: 0 bases; junction bases outside the gene matches: 6. Here the CDR3 DNA reads TGTGCCACCAGTGATCCTCTGACTAGCGGGAGTAGCACAGATACGCAGTATTTT. Protein product: CATSDPLTSGSSTDTQYF.

The chain combines TRBV19 with TRBJ2-2; D might be TRBD2 (6 bases). This CDR3 has 15 amino acids. Germline loops: CDR1 LNHDA, CDR2 SQIVND (reference sequence). With 3 bases removed from V and 6 bases from J, the gap between germline ends came to 14 bases. CDR3 coding DNA: TGTGCCAGTAGTATCTCTCGGGGGAGCGCCGGGGAGCTGTTTTTT. Amino acids: CASSISRGSAGELFF.

By its share, this clonotype is large. The chain has TRBV7-9 and TRBJ2-1; D call uncertain. CDR1 is SEHNR, CDR2 FQNEAQ, per germline (reference sequence). The CDR3 is 11 amino acids. In DNA, the CDR3 is TGTGCAATGGCTGGTAACTATGAGCAGTTCTTC. Its translation: CAMAGNYEQFF.

This clonotype was picked up many times. The J gene is TRBJ1-6, the V gene TRBV4-3; a weak D match, TRBD1 (6 bases). Trimming took 0 bases from V and 13 from J, leaving 19 bases between them. This CDR3 contains 16 residues. CDR1 and CDR2 from the germline V gene are LGHNA and YSLEER. CDR3 loop: CASSQDWSSSGAPLHF. CDR3 nucleotide sequence: TGCGCCAGCAGCCAAGATTGGTCGTCATCAGGGGCCCCCCTCCACTTT.

The gene calls are TRBV5-4 and TRBJ1-1; D is unclear. V lost 4 bases to trimming and J lost 6 bases, with 13 bases between them. The germline gives CDR1 SGHNT, CDR2 YYREEE (reference sequence). The CDR3 loop spans 13 amino acids. The CDR3 DNA sequence: TGTGCCAGCAGCCAAGGCGGGAGGCCTGAAGCTTTCTTT. Residues: CASSQGGRPEAFF.